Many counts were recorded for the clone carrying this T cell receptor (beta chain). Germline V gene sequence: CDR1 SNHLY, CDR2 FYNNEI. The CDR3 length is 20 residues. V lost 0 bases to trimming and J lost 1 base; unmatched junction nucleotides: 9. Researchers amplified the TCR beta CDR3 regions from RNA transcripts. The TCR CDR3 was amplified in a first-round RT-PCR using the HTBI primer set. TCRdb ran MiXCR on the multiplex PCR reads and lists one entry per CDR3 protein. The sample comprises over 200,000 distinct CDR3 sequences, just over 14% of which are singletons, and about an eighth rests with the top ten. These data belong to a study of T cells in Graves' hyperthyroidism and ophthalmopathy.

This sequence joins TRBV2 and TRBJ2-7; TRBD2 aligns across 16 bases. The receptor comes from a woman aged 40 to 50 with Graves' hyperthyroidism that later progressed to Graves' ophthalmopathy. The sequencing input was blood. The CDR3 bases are TGTGCCAGCAGTGAAGCAGTGGGACTAGCGGGAGGGCGGAAATCCTACGAGCAGTACTTC. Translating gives CASSEAVGLAGGRKSYEQYF.